This passage covers 27 T cell receptor beta chains from one sample sequenced in a study of blood T cell repertoires in COVID-19. Sequencing was performed with immunoSEQ multiplex PCR; in TCRdb, only in-frame clones are kept and a portion is missing. The sample holds 60,000 or so clones, approximately 88% seen once. The sample taken for sequencing was peripheral blood. These receptors were obtained from a man younger than 40 with COVID-19, enrolled during active disease.

This chain connects TRBV6-5 to TRBJ2-2; the match to TRBD1 covers 8 bases. CDR1 is MNHEY, CDR2 SVGAGI, per germline. CDR3 length equals 14 residues. V shed 8 bases and J 2 bases; nucleotides not matched to a gene: 4. The CDR3 region has the DNA TGTGCCAGCGGGACAGGATTCAACACCGGGGAGCTGTTTTTT. This encodes CASGTGFNTGELFF.

This chain joins TRBV7-6 and TRBJ2-2; TRBD2 agrees at 11 bases. The CDR3 runs to 15 residues. The germline V gene encodes CDR1 SGHVS and CDR2 FNYEAQ. The V segment lost 2 bases and the J segment 6 bases; nucleotides outside the gene matches: 2. As DNA, the CDR3 is TGTGCCAGCAGCTTAACTAGCGGGAGATCCGGGGAGCTGTTTTTT. Amino acid sequence: CASSLTSGRSGELFF.

This clone showed up just a few times. V and J are TRBV30 and TRBJ1-4; 7 bases agree with TRBD1. J lost 9 bases, V lost 8 bases, and 12 bases had no gene match. Germline CDR1 GTSNPN, CDR2 SVGIG (reference sequence). The CDR3 consists of 13 residues. Here the CDR3 DNA reads TGTGCCCTAGTCCCAATACAGGGGAAAAAACTGTTTTTT. It yields the protein CALVPIQGKKLFF.

The chain recombines TRBV5-6 with TRBJ2-7; 8 bases line up with TRBD1. V dropped 3 bases and J dropped 3; count of bases not matched to a gene: 2. There are 13 residues in the CDR3. Germline V CDR1 and CDR2: SGHDT, YYEEEE. This CDR3 reads CASSSTGGYEQYF. In DNA, the CDR3 is TGTGCCAGCAGCTCCACAGGGGGCTACGAGCAGTACTTC.

The chain joins TRBV7-2 to TRBJ2-6; 7 bases line up with TRBD2. After removal of 11 bases from V and 1 base from J, the junction contained 5 bases not matched to a gene. The CDR3 consists of 14 residues. CDR1 and CDR2 (germline): SGHTA, FQGNSA. CDR3 bases: TGTGCCGTCTGGGAGGGGTCTGGGGCCAACGTCCTGACTTTC. It is translated as CAVWEGSGANVLTF.

This clone was observed once. The J gene is TRBJ2-2, the V gene TRBV7-9, with 9 bases lining up with TRBD1. The CDR3 contains 15 residues. Trimming cost V 5 bases and J 3 bases; bases outside gene matches: 4. Per germline, CDR1 SEHNR and CDR2 FQNEAQ (reference sequence). DNA of the CDR3: TGTGCCAGCAGCGCCCGGACAGGGGACACCGGGGAGCTGTTTTTT. Encoded protein: CASSARTGDTGELFF.

The J gene is TRBJ1-2, the V gene TRBV25-1, with D possibly TRBD1 on 5 matching bases. Trimming stripped 6 bases from V and 0 bases from J, with 17 bases between. Per germline, CDR1 MGHDK and CDR2 SYGVNS. The CDR3 has 16 amino acids. The CDR3 DNA reads TGTGCCAGCAGCCCCCCCTGGGGCGGTTCTAACTATGGCTACACCTTC. Protein product: CASSPPWGGSNYGYTF.

The chain combines TRBV9 with TRBJ1-1; tentatively, D is TRBD1 (5 bases). CDR1 is SGDLS and CDR2 is YYNGEE in the germline V gene. V shed 7 bases and J shed 5 bases, with 9 bases lying between them. The CDR3 is made up of 11 amino acids. The DNA for the CDR3 is TGTGCCAGCGGGAGGGGTACTGAAGCTTTCTTT. Its translation: CASGRGTEAFF.

In this sample, this clone turned up a few times. The genes are TRBV6-6 and TRBJ1-2; 8 bases map to TRBD1. There are 13 residues in the CDR3. After removal of 6 bases from V and 8 bases from J, the junction contained 8 bases not matched to a gene. CDR1 MNHNY and CDR2 SVGAGI come from the germline V gene (reference sequence). The CDR3: CASSRDRGSGYTF. The CDR3 DNA follows: TGTGCCAGCAGCCGAGACAGGGGCAGCGGCTACACCTTC.

This clone has at least ten counts. The V call is TRBV19, the J call TRBJ2-7; 9 bases map to TRBD2. The CDR3 totals 14 residues. V was clipped by 4 bases and J by 0 bases; unmatched bases: 1. Germline V gives CDR1 LNHDA, CDR2 SQIVND (reference sequence). As DNA, the CDR3 is TGTGCCAGTAGTAAGACTAGCGGCTCCTACGAGCAGTACTTC. It is translated as CASSKTSGSYEQYF.

This chain joins TRBV4-1 and TRBJ1-2; D is perhaps TRBD1 (5 bases). The ends were cut back, 1 base at V and 5 bases at J, with 17 bases in the middle. This CDR3 is built from 16 residues. CDR1 and CDR2 from the germline V gene are MGHRA and YSYEKL. This CDR3 is CASSQAGGSSGYGYTF. CDR3 nucleotide sequence: TGCGCCAGCAGCCAAGCTGGCGGGAGTTCAGGGTATGGCTACACCTTC.

The gene calls are TRBV6-2 or TRBV6-3 and TRBJ2-1; TRBD2 is a possible D gene (6 bases). With 6 bases removed from V and 4 bases from J, the gap between germline ends came to 16 bases. The CDR3 covers 15 residues. Per germline, CDR1 MNHEY and CDR2 SVGEGT. The CDR3 nucleotides are TGTGCCAGCAGCCTAGGAGGGCCGCCTTACAATGAGCAGTTCTTC. Encoded protein: CASSLGGPPYNEQFF.

The chain joins TRBV28 to TRBJ2-7; D is uncertain. The germline CDR1 and CDR2 sequences are MDHEN and SYDVKM. The germline V and J ends were trimmed by 2 bases and 3 bases, with 11 bases remaining between them. The CDR3 contains 14 residues. The DNA for the CDR3 is TGTGCCAGCAGTTTAGAGTTAAACCTCTACGAGCAGTACTTC. Translating gives CASSLELNLYEQYF.

The genes are TRBV12-3 or TRBV12-4 and TRBJ2-7, with D perhaps matching TRBD2 (6 bases). V was trimmed by 6 bases and J by 6 bases, leaving 15 bases between them. CDR3 length equals 13 residues. CDR3 region: CASSRGTAGEQYF. The DNA for the CDR3 is TGTGCCAGCAGCCGCGGGACGGCTGGCGAGCAGTACTTC.

The rearrangement links TRBV10-2 to TRBJ1-2, with 9 bases identical to TRBD1. Losses at the gene ends were 1 base for V and 6 bases for J; bases not matched to a gene: 3. Germline CDR1 and CDR2: WSHSY and SAAADI. The CDR3 sequence is 14 residues long. The CDR3: CASSEWGTGNGYTF. The CDR3 DNA is TGCGCCAGCAGTGAGTGGGGGACAGGGAATGGCTACACCTTC.

The V call is TRBV5-8, the J call TRBJ2-3; 9 positions match TRBD2. CDR1 and CDR2 from the germline V gene are SGHTS and YDEGEE. This CDR3 is built from 17 residues. The V and J ends lost 4 bases and 0 bases, in that order; junction bases with no gene match: 9. The CDR3 loop reads CASSPQSTSGSTDTQYF. For the CDR3, the DNA is TGTGCCAGCAGCCCACAATCCACTAGCGGGAGCACAGATACGCAGTATTTT.

The rearrangement links TRBV4-2 to TRBJ1-2; perhaps TRBD1 as D (6 bases). The CDR3 spans 13 residues. CDR1 and CDR2 (germline): LGHNA, YNFKEQ. V gave up 5 bases and J gave up 6 bases, with 13 bases separating them. DNA of the CDR3: TGTGCCAGCAGCACACAGGGTGCCGATGGCTACACCTTC. Translation gives CASSTQGADGYTF.

J is TRBJ1-2 and V is TRBV10-3, with D possibly being TRBD1 (6 bases). CDR3 length: 13 residues. CDR1 and CDR2 (germline): ENHRY, SYGVKD. V was shortened by 7 bases and J by 6 bases, with 15 bases between the two germline ends. The CDR3 DNA reads TGTGCCATCACGATCTCTCAGGGGAATGGCTACACCTTC. It specifies CAITISQGNGYTF.

This clone showed up just once. The genes are TRBV30 and TRBJ2-7, with a possible D match to TRBD2 (6 bases). This CDR3 is 13 amino acids long. The V end was cut by 0 bases, the J end by 2 bases, with 8 bases between. Germline CDR1 GTSNPN, CDR2 SVGIG (reference sequence). CDR3 sequence reads: CAWSVTGAYEQYF. The CDR3 DNA sequence: TGTGCCTGGAGTGTGACGGGGGCCTACGAGCAGTACTTC.

The DNA of the CDR3 is TGTGCCAGCAACGGCGGGACCAACCCGAATGAGCAGTTCTTC. Its translation: CASNGGTNPNEQFF. V is TRBV28 and J is TRBJ2-1; maybe TRBD2 (6 bases). The CDR3 has 14 residues. Trimming removed 7 bases at V and 7 bases at J, with 17 bases between. Germline V gene lookup returns CDR1 MDHEN and CDR2 SYDVKM.

The chain carries TRBV10-3 and TRBJ1-1, with TRBD1 matching over 12 bases. CDR3 length: 16 residues. Germline CDR1 is ENHRY and CDR2 is SYGVKD. The J segment lost 3 bases and the V segment lost 6 bases, leaving 8 bases of the junction unmatched. CDR3 coding DNA: TGTGCCATCAGGGAACCGGGACAGGGGGCGCACACTGAAGCTTTCTTT. The encoded protein is CAIREPGQGAHTEAFF.

V usage is TRBV7-3 and J usage is TRBJ2-2, with D perhaps matching TRBD1 (5 bases). V lost 5 bases to trimming and J lost 6 bases, with 10 bases between them. Germline V gene lookup returns CDR1 SGHTA and CDR2 FQGTGA. This CDR3 is 13 amino acids long. The CDR3 sequence is CASSPREAGELFF. In DNA, the CDR3 is TGTGCCAGCAGCCCCAGGGAAGCCGGGGAGCTGTTTTTT.

The chain couples TRBV27 to TRBJ1-3; no clear D. The length of the CDR3 is 15 residues. Germline V gene lookup returns CDR1 MNHEY and CDR2 SMNVEV (reference sequence). V was cut by 0 bases and J by 2 bases, with 8 bases left in between. CDR3 nucleotides: TGTGCCAGCAGTTTATCCCCAAGAGCTGGAAACACCATATATTTT. Protein sequence: CASSLSPRAGNTIYF.

The J gene is TRBJ2-5, the V gene TRBV11-2; weak D call: TRBD2 (5 bases). Trimming removed 0 bases from V and 3 bases from J, with 11 bases in between. The germline V gene has CDR1 SGHAT and CDR2 FQNNGV. The CDR3 has 15 amino acids. CDR3 DNA sequence: TGTGCCAGCAGCTTAGACCCACTAGAAGAAGAGACCCAGTACTTC. Encoded protein: CASSLDPLEEETQYF.

The genes are TRBV19 and TRBJ2-3, with D perhaps matching TRBD1 (6 bases). CDR1 is LNHDA, CDR2 SQIVND, per germline (reference sequence). The CDR3 is made up of 16 amino acids. Deletions cut 8 bases from V and 0 bases from J, with 18 bases between. CDR3: CASGRQALTSTDTQYF. The CDR3, as DNA: TGTGCCAGTGGAAGACAGGCCCTAACTAGCACAGATACGCAGTATTTT.

This chain uses TRBV5-1 with TRBJ1-3, with 8 bases fitting TRBD1. The junction had 1 base not matched to a gene; V was cut back by 4 bases and J by 4 bases. Germline CDR1 and CDR2: SGHRS and YFSETQ. The CDR3 runs to 13 residues. This CDR3 is CASSRDRGNTIYF. The CDR3, as DNA: TGCGCCAGCAGCCGGGACAGGGGAAACACCATATATTTT.

The chain couples TRBV19 to TRBJ1-5; D perhaps matches TRBD1 (6 bases). V was trimmed by 6 bases and J by 5 bases, leaving 11 bases between them. CDR1 is LNHDA and CDR2 is SQIVND in the germline V gene (reference sequence). CDR3 size: 13 residues. CDR3 nucleotides: TGTGCCAGTAGGGACAGAATCGATCAGCCCCAGCATTTT. This gives the protein CASRDRIDQPQHF.